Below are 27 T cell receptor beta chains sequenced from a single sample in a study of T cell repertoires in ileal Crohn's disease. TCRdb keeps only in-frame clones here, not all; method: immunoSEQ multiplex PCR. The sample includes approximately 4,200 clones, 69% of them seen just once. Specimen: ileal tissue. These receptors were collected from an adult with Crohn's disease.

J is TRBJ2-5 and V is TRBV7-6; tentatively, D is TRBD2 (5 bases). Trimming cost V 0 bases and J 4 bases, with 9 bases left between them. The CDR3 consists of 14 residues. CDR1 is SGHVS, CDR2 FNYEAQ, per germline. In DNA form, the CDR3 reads TGTGCCAGCAGCTTAGCACCTAGCCGAGAGACCCAGTACTTC. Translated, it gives CASSLAPSRETQYF.

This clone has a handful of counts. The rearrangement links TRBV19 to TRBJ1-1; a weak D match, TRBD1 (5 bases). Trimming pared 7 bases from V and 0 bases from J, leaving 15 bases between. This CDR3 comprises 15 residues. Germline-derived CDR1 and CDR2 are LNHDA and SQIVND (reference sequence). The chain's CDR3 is CASTPWEGLNTEAFF. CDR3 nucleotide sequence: TGTGCCAGTACTCCCTGGGAGGGGCTGAACACTGAAGCTTTCTTT.

Here the CDR3 DNA reads TGTGCCAGCAGCGCATCCGGGTCCTACAATGAGCAGTTCTTC. The encoded protein is CASSASGSYNEQFF. J is TRBJ2-1 and V is TRBV5-4; D is uncertain. Trimming took 4 bases from V and 1 from J, leaving 9 bases between them. The CDR3 sequence is 14 residues long. CDR1 and CDR2 from the germline V gene are SGHNT and YYREEE (reference sequence).

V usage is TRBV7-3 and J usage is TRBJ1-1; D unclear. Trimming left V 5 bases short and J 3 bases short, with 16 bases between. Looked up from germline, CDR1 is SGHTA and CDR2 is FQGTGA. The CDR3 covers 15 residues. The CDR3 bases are TGTGCCAGCAGCCCAAACTCCCGTCGGGACACTGAAGCTTTCTTT. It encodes CASSPNSRRDTEAFF.

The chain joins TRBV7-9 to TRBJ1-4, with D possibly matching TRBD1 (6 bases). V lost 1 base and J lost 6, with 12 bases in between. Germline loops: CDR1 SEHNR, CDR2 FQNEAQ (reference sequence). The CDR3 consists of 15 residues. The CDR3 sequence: CASSLEGGADEKLFF. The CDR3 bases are TGTGCCAGCAGCTTAGAGGGGGGGGCAGATGAAAAACTGTTTTTT.

The CDR3 coding sequence is TGCGCCAGCAGCCAAGCAGGACAGCCAAACTCTGGAAACACCATATATTTT. Encoded protein: CASSQAGQPNSGNTIYF. The chain recombines TRBV4-1 with TRBJ1-3, with a weak D call TRBD1 (6 bases). This CDR3 contains 17 residues. Germline V gene lookup returns CDR1 MGHRA and CDR2 YSYEKL. The germline V and J ends were trimmed by 1 base and 0 bases, with 13 bases remaining between them.

CDR3 sequence: CASSSRTGVADTQYF. CDR3 nucleotides: TGCGCCAGCAGCTCCCGGACAGGGGTGGCAGATACGCAGTATTTT. The rearrangement joins TRBV5-1 to TRBJ2-3, with 9 bases aligning to TRBD1. Germline loops: CDR1 SGHRS, CDR2 YFSETQ. J was trimmed by 4 bases and V by 3 bases; bases with no gene match: 6. There are 15 residues in the CDR3. Together with reference TRBV5-1 and TRBJ2-3, the CDR3 gives the full variable domain: KAGVTQTPRYLIKTRGQQVTLSCSPISGHRSVSWYQQTPGQGLQFLFEYFSETQRNKGNFPGRFSGRQFSNSRSEMNVSTLELGDSALYLCASSSRTGVADTQYFGPGTRLTVL.

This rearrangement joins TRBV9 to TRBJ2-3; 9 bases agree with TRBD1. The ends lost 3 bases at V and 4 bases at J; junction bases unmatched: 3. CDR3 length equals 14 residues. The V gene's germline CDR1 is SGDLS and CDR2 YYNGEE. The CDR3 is CASSAGTGPDTQYF. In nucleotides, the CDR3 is TGTGCCAGCAGCGCCGGGACAGGGCCAGATACGCAGTATTTT.

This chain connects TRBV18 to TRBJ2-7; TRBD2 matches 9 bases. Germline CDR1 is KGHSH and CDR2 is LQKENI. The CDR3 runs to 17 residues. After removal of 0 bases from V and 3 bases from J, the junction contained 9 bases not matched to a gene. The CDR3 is CASSPPELGAGGYEQYF. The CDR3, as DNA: TGTGCCAGCTCACCACCGGAGTTAGGAGCGGGGGGCTACGAGCAGTACTTC.

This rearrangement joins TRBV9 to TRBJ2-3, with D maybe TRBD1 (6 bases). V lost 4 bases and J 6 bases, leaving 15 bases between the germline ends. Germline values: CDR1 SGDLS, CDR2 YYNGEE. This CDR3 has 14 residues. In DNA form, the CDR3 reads TGTGCCAGCAGCCTTCAGACAGGTTTGGATACGCAGTATTTT. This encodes CASSLQTGLDTQYF.

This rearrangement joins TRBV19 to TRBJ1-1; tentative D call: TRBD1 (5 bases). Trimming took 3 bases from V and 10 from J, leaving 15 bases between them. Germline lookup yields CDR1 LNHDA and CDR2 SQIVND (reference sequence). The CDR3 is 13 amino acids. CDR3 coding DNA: TGTGCCAGTAGTATGGCCCCACAGGCGGTAGCTTTCTTT. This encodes CASSMAPQAVAFF. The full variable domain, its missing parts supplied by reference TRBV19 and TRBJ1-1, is DGGITQSPKYLFRKEGQNVTLSCEQNLNHDAMYWYRQDPGQGLRLIYYSQIVNDFQKGDIAEGYSVSREKKESFPLTVTSAQKNPTAFYLCASSMAPQAVAFFGQGTRLTVV.

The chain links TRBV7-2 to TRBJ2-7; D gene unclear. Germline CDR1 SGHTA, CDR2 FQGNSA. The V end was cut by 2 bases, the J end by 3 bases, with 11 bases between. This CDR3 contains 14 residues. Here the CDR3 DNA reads TGTGCCAGCAGCTTACAGGTCTCTCTCTACGAGCAGTACTTC. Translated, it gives CASSLQVSLYEQYF.

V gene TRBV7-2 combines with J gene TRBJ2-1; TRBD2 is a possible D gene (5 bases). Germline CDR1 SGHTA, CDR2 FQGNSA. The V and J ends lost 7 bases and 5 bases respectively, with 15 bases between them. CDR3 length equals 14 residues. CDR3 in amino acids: CASTSRRTDNEQFF. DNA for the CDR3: TGTGCCAGCACTTCTCGGAGGACCGACAATGAGCAGTTCTTC.

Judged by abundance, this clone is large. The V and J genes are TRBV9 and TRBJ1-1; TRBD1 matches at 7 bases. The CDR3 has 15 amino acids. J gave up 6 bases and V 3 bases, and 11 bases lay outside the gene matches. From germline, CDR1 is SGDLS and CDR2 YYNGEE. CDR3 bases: TGTGCCAGCAGCGCTCGACAGGGAATGGACCCTGAAGCTTTCTTT. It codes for CASSARQGMDPEAFF.

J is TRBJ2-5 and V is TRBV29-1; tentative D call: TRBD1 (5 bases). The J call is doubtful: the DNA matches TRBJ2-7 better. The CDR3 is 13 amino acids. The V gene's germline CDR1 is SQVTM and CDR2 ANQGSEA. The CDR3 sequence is CSVEGQGGYEQYF. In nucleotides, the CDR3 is TGCAGCGTTGAAGGGCAGGGTGGCTACGAGCAGTACTTC.

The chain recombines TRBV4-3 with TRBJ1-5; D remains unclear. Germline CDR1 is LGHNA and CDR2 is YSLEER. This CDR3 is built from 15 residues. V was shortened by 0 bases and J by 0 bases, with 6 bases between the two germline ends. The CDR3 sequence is CASSQDLDSNQPQHF. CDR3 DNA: TGCGCCAGCAGCCAAGATCTAGATAGCAATCAGCCCCAGCATTTT.

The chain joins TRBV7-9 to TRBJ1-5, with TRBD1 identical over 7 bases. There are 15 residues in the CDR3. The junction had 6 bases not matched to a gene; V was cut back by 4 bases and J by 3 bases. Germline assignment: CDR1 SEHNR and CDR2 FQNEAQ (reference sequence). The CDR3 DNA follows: TGTGCCAGCAGCTCTCGGACAGGCTCCAATCAGCCCCAGCATTTT. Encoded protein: CASSSRTGSNQPQHF. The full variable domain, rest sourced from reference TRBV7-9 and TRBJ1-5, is DTGVSQNPRHKITKRGQNVTFRCDPISEHNRLYWYRQTLGQGPEFLTYFQNEAQLEKSRLLSDRFSAERPKGSFSTLEIQRTEQGDSAMYLCASSSRTGSNQPQHFGDGTRLSIL.

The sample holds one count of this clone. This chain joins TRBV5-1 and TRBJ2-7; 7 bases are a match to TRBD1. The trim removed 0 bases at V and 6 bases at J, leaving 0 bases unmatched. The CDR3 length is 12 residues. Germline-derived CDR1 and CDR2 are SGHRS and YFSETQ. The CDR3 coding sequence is TGCGCCAGCAGCTTGGACAGGGGCGAGCAGTACTTC. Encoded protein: CASSLDRGEQYF.

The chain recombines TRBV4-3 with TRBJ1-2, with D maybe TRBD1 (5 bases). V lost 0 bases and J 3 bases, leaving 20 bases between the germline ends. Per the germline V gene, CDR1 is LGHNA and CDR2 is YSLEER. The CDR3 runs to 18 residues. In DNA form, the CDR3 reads TGCGCCAGCAGCCAAGAACGGGGGACGGCACCCAGAGACTATGGCTACACCTTC. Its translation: CASSQERGTAPRDYGYTF.

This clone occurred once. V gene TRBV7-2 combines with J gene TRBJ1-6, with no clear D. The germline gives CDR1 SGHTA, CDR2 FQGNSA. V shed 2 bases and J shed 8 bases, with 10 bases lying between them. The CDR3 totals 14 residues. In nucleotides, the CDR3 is TGTGCCAGCAGCTTAAGAGCCCTGGATTCACCCCTCCACTTT. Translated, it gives CASSLRALDSPLHF.

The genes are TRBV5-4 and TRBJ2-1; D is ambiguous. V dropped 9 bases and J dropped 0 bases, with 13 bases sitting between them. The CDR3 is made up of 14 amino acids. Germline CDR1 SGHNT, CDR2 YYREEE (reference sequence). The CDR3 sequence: CANNPSGSYNEQFF. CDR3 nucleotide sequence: TGTGCCAACAATCCGTCGGGCTCCTACAATGAGCAGTTCTTC.

For the CDR3, the DNA is TGTGCCAGCAGTGAAGCGATGCGCTCCTACGAGCAGTACTTC. It yields the protein CASSEAMRSYEQYF. The rearrangement uses TRBV6-1 and TRBJ2-7; D unclear. Trimming cost V 0 bases and J 0 bases, with 6 bases left between them. This CDR3 is 14 amino acids long. The germline V gene encodes CDR1 MNHNS and CDR2 SASEGT.

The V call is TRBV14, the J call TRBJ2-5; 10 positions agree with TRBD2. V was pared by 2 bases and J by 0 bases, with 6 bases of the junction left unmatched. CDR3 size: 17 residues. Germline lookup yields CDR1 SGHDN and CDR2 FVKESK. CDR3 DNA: TGTGCCAGCAGCCAATGGATAACTAGCGGGAACCAAGAGACCCAGTACTTC. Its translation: CASSQWITSGNQETQYF.

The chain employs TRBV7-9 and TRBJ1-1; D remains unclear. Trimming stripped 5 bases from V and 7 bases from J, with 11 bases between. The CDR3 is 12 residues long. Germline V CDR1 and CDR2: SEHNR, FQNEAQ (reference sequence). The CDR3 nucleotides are TGTGCCAGCAGCCTCTCGGGGATTGAAGCTTTCTTT. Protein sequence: CASSLSGIEAFF.

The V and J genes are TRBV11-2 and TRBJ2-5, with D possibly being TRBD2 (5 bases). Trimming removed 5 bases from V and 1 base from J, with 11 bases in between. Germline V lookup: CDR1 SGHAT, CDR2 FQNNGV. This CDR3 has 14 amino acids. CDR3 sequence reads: CASSPQRRQETQYF. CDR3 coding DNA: TGTGCCAGCAGCCCACAGCGGCGCCAAGAGACCCAGTACTTC. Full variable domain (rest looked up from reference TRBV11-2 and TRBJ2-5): EAGVAQSPRYKIIEKRQSVAFWCNPISGHATLYWYQQILGQGPKLLIQFQNNGVVDDSQLPKDRFSAERLKGVDSTLKIQPAKLEDSAVYLCASSPQRRQETQYFGPGTRLLVL.

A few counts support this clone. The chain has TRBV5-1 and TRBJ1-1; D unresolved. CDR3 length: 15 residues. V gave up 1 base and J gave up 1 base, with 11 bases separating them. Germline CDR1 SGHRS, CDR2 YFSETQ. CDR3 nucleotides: TGCGCCAGCAGCTTGCTGGGCCCCGGGAACACTGAAGCTTTCTTT. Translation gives CASSLLGPGNTEAFF.

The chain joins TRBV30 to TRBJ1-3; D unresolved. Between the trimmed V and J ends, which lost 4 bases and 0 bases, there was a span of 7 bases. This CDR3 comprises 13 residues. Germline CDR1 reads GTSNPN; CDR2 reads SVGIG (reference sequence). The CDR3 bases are TGTGCCTGGAAGCGATACTCTGGAAACACCATATATTTT. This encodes CAWKRYSGNTIYF.